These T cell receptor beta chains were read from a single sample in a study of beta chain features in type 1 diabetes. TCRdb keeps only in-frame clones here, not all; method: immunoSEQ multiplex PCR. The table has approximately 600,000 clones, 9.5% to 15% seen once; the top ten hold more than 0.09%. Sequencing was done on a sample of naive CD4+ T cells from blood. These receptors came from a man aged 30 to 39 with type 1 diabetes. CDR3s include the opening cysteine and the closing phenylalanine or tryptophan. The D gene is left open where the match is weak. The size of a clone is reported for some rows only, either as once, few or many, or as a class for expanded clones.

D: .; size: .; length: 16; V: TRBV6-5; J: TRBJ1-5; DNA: TGTGCCAGCAGTTACTCGTGGGGGCCTGGCAATCAGCCCCAGCATTTT; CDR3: CASSYSWGPGNQPQHF
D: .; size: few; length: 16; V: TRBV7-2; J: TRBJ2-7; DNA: TGTGCCAGCAGCTTAGCGTCGGGGGTCAGGTCCTACGAGCAGTACTTC; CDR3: CASSLASGVRSYEQYF
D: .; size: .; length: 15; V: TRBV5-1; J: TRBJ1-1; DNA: TGCGCCAGCAGCTGGGCAGGGAGTATGAACACTGAAGCTTTCTTT; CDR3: CASSWAGSMNTEAFF
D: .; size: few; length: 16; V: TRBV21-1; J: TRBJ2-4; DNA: TGTGCCAGCAGAAGGGGACAGGATAAAGCCAAAAACATTCAGTACTTC; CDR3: CASRRGQDKAKNIQYF
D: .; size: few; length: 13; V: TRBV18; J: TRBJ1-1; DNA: TGTGCCAGCTCACCGAGACCCAGCACTGAAGCTTTCTTT; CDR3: CASSPRPSTEAFF
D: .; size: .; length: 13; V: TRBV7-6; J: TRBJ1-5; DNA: TGTGCCAGCAGCTTGTATGACAATCAGCCCCAGCATTTT; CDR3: CASSLYDNQPQHF
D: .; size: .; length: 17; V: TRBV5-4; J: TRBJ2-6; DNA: TGTGCCAGCAGCTTGTCGAGCGTCAGCTCTGGGGCCAACGTCCTGACTTTC; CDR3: CASSLSSVSSGANVLTF
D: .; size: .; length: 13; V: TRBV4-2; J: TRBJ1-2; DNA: TGTGCCAGCAGCCAAGAAAGGGGCTATGGCTACACCTTC; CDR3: CASSQERGYGYTF
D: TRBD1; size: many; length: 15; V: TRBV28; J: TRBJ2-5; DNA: TGTGCCAGCAATAGCCGACAGGGAAGACAAGAGACCCAGTACTTC; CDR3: CASNSRQGRQETQYF
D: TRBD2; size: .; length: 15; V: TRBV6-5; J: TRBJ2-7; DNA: TGTGCCAGCAGTTACGCGGGGGGCTTAGGCTACGAGCAGTACTTC; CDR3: CASSYAGGLGYEQYF
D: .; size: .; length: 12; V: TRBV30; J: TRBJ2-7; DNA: TGTGCCTGGAGTGTAGGAGGGTACGAGCAGTACTTC; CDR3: CAWSVGGYEQYF
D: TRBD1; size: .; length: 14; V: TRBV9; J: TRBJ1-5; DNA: TGTGCCAGCAGCGTAGGACAGGGGGATCAGCCCCAGCATTTT; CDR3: CASSVGQGDQPQHF
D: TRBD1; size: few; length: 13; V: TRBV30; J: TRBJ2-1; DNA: TGTGCCTGGGGACAGGGGATGAGTGCTGAGCAGTTCTTC; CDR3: CAWGQGMSAEQFF
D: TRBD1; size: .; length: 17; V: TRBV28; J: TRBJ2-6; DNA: TGTGCCAGCAGTATCGGGACAGGTTCCTCTGGGGCCAACGTCCTGACTTTC; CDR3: CASSIGTGSSGANVLTF
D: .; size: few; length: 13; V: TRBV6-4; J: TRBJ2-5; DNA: TGTGCCAGCAGTGAGGTGGAGGGAGAGACCCAGTACTTC; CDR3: CASSEVEGETQYF
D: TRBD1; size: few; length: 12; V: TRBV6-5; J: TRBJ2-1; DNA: TGTGCCAGCCGGGACAGTTACAATGAGCAGTTCTTC; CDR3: CASRDSYNEQFF
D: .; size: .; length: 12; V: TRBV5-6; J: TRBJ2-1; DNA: TGTGCCAGCAATCTTCCCCCTAATGAGCAGTTCTTC; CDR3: CASNLPPNEQFF
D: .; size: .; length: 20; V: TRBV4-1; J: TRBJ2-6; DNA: TGCGCCAGCAGCCAAGAGCTCGACACTGGAATTAGCTCTGGGGCCAACGTCCTGACTTTC; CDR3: CASSQELDTGISSGANVLTF
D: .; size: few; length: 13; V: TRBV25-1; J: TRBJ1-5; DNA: TGTGCCAGCAGATTTTACCCGGCGCAGCCCCAGCATTTT; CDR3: CASRFYPAQPQHF
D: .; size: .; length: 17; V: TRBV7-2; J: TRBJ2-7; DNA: TGTGCCAGCAGCTTAGAATTTGGCGCAGGGATGGCCTACGAGCAGTACTTC; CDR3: CASSLEFGAGMAYEQYF
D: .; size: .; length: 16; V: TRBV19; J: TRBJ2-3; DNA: TGTGCCAGTAGTATAGATCTGGCCGCAGCCACAGATACGCAGTATTTT; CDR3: CASSIDLAAATDTQYF
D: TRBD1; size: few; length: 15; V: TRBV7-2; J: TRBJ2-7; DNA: TGTGCCAGCAGGATGGGGGGACAGGGAGTCAACGAGCAGTACTTC; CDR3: CASRMGGQGVNEQYF
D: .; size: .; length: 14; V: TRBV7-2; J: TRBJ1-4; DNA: TGTGCCAGCAGACCCGGGGGGCGGCAAGAAAAACTGTTTTTT; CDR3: CASRPGGRQEKLFF
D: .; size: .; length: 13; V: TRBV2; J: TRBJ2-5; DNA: TGTGCCAGCAGGCGGGACAGACAAGAGACCCAGTACTTC; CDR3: CASRRDRQETQYF
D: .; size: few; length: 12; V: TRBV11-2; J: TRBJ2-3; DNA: TGTGCCAGCAGCCGGTCCCAGGATACGCAGTATTTT; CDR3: CASSRSQDTQYF
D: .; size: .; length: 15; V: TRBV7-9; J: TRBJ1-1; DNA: TGTGCCAGCAGCCCATACAGGCTTAAGGCGACTGAAGCTTTCTTT; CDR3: CASSPYRLKATEAFF
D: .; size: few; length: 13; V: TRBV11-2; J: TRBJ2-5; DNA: TGTGCCAGCAGCTTTGGGGCAGCGGAGACCCAGTACTTC; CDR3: CASSFGAAETQYF
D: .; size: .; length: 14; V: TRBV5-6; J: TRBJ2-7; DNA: TGTGCCAGCAGCTTCGCTCCGGGGTCCGACGAGCAGTACTTC; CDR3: CASSFAPGSDEQYF
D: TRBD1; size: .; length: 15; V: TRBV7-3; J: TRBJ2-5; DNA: TGTGCCAGCAGCCCCCGGGACAGGGGGCTTGAGACCCAGTACTTC; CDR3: CASSPRDRGLETQYF
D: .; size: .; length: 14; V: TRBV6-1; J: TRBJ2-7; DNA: TGTGCCAGCAGTGACTCCCAACTTAACTACGAGCAGTACTTC; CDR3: CASSDSQLNYEQYF
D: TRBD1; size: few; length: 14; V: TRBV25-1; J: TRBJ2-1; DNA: TGTGCCAGCGGCCTAGGGGGCTCGGGGCGTGAGCAGTTCTTC; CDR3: CASGLGGSGREQFF
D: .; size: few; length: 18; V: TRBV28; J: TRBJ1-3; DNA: TGTGCCAGCAGTTTACCTCGTACGTTAACGTACTCTGGAAACACCATATATTTT; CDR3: CASSLPRTLTYSGNTIYF
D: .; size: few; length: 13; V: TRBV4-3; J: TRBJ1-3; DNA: TGCGCCAGCAGCCAAGACAGGCGGTCCCAACTATATTTT; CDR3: CASSQDRRSQLYF
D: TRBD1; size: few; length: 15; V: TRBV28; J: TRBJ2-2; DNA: TGTGCCAGCAGTATCGGACAGGTTTCCACCGGGGAGCTGTTTTTT; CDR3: CASSIGQVSTGELFF
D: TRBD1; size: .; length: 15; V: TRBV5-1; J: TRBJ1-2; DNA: TGCGCCAGCAGCTTGGCCCCCCCGGGGACAGACACAACCGCCTTC; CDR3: CASSLAPPGTDTTAF
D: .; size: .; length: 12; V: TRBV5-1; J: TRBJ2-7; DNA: TGCGCCAGCAGCTCGTCACTCGTCGAGCAGTACTTC; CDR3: CASSSSLVEQYF
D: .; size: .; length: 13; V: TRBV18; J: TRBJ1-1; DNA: TGTGCCAGCTCACCTGCCCTGGACACTGAAGCTTTCTTT; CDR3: CASSPALDTEAFF
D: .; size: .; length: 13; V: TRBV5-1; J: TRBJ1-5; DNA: TGCGCCAGCAGCCGGGAGGGGAATCAGCCCCAGCATTTT; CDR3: CASSREGNQPQHF
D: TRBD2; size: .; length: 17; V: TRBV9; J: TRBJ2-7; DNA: TGTGCCAGCAGCGTGGCAGAGACGACTAGCTGGGGCTACGAGCAGTACTTC; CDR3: CASSVAETTSWGYEQYF